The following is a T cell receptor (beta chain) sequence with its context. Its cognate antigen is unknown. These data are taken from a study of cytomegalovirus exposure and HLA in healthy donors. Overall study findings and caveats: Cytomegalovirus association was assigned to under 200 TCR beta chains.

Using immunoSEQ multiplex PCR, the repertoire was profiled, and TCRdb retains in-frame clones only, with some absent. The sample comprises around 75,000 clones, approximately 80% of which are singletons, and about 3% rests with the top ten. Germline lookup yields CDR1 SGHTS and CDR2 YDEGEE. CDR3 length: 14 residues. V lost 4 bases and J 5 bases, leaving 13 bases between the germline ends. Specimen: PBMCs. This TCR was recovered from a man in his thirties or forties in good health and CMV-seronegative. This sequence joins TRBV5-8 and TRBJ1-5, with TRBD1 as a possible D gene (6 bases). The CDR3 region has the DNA TGTGCCAGCAGCCCCAGGGGTGGATATCAGCCCCAGCATTTT. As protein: CASSPRGGYQPQHF. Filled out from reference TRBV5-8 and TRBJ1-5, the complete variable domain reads EAGVTQSPTHLIKTRGQQATLRCSPISGHTSVYWYQQALGLGLQFLLWYDEGEERNRGNFPPRFSGRQFPNYSSELNVNALELEDSALYLCASSPRGGYQPQHFGDGTRLSIL.